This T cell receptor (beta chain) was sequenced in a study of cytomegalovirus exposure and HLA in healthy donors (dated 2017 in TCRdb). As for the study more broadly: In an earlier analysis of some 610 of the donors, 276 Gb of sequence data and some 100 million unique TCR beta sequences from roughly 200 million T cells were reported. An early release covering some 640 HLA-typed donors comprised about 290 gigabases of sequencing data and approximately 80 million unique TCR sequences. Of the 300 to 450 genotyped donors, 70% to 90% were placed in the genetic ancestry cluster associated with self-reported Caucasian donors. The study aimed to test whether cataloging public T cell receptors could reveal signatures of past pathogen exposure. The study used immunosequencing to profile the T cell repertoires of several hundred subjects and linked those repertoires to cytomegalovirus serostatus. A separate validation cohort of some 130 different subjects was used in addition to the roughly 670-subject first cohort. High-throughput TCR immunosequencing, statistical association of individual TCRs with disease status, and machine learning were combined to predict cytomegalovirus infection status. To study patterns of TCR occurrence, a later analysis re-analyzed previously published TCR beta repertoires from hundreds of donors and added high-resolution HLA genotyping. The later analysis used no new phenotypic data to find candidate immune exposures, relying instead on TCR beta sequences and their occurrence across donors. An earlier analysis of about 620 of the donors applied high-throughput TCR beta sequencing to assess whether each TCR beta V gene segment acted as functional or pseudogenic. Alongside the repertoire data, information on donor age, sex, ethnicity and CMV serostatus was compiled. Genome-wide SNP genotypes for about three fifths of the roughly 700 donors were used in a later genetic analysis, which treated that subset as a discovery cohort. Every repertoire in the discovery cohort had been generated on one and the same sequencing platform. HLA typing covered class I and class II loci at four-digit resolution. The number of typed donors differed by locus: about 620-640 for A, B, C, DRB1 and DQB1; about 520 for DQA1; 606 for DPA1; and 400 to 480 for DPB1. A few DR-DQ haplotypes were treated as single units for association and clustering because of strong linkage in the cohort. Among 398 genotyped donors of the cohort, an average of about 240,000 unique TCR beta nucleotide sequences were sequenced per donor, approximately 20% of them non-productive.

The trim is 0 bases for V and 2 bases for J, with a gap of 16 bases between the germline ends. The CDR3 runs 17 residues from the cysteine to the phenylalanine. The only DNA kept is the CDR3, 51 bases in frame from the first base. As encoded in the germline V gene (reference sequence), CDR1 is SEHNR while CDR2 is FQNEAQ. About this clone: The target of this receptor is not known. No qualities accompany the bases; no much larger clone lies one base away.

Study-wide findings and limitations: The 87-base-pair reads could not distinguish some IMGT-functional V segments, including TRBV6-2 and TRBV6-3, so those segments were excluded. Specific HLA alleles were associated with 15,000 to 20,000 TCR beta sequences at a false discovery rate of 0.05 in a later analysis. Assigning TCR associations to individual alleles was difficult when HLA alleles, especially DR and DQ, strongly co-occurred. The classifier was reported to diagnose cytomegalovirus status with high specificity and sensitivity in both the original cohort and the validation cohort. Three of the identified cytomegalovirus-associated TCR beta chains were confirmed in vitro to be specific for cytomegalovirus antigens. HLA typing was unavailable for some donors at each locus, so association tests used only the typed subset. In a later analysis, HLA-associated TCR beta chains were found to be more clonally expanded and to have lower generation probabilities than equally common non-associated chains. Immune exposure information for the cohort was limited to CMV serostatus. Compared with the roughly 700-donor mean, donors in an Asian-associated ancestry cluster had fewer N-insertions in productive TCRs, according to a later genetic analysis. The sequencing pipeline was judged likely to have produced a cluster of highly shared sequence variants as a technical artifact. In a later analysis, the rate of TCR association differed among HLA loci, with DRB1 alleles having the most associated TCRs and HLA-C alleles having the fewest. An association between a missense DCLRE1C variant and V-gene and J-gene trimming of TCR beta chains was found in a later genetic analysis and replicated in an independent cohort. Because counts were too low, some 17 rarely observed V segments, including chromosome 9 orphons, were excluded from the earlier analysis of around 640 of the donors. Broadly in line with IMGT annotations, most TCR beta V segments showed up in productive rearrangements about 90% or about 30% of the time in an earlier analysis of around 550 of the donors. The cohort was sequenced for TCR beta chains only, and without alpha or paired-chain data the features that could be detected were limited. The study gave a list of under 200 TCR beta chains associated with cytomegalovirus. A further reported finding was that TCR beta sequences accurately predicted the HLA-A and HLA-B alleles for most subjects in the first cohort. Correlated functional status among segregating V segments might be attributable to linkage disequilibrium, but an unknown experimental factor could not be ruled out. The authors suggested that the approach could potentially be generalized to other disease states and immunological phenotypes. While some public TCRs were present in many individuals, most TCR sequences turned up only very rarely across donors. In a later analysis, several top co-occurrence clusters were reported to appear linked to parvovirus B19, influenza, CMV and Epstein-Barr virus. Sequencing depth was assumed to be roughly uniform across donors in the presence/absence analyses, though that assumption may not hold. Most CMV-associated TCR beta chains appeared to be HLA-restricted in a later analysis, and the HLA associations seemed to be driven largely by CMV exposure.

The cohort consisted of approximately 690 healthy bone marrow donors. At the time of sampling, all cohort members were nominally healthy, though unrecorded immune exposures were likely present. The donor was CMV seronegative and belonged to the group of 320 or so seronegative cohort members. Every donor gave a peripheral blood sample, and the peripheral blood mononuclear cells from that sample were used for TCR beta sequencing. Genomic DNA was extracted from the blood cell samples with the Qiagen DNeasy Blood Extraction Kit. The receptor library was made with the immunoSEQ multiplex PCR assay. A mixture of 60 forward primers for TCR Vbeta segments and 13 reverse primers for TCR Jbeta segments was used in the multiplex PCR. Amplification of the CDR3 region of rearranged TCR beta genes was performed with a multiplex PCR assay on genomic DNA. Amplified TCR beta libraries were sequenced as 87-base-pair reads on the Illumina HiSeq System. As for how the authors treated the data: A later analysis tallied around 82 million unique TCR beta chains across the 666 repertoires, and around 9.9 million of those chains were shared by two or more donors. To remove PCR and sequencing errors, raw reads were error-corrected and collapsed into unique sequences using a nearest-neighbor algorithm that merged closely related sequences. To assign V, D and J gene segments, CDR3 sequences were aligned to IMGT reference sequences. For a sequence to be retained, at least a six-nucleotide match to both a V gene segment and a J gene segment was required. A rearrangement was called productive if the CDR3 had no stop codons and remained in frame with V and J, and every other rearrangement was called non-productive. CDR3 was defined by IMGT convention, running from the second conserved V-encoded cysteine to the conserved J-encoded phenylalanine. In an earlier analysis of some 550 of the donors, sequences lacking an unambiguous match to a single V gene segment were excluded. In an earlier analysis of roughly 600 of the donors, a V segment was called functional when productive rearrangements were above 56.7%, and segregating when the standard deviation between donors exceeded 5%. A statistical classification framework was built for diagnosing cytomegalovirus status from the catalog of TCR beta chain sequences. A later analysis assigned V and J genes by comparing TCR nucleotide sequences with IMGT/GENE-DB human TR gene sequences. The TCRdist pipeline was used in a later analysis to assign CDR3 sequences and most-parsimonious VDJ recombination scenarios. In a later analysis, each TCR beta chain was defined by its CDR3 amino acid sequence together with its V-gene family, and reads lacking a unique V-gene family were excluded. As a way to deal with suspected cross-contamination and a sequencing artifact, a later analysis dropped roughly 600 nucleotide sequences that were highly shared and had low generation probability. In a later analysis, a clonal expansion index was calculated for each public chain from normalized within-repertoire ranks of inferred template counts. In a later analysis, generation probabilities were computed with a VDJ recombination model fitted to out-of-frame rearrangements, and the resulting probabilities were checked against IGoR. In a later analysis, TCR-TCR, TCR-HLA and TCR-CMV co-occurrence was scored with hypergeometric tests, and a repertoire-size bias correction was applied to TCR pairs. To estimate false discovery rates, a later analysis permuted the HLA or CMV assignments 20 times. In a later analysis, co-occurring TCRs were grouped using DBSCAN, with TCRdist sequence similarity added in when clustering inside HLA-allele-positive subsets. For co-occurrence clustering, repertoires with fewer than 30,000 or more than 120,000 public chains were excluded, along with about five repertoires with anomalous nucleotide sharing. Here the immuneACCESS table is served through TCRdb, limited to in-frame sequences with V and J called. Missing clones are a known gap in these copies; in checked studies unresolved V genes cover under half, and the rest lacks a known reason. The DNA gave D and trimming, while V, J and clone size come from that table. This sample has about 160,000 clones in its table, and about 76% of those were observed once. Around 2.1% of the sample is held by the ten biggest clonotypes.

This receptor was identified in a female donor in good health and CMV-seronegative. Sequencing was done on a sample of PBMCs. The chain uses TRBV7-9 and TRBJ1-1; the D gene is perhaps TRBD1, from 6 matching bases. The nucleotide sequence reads TGTGCCAGCAGCTTAGCGGTGTGGGGGCAGCAAAACACTGAAGCTTTCTTT. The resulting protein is CASSLAVWGQQNTEAFF.